Each of the 17 T cell receptor beta chains below was sequenced from the same sample in a study of shared clonotypes between healthy human individuals. Produced via immunoSEQ multiplex PCR; TCRdb's table is partial and in-frame only. The table includes roughly 500,000 clones, approximately 80% detected once. Sequenced: PBMCs. The receptors here all came from a woman between 40 and 50 years old in good health. Some clones in this sample may be carry-over from other donors' samples.

The CDR3 region has the DNA TGTGCCAGCAGCGTAGACAGATACCACACTGAAGCTTTCTTT. This encodes CASSVDRYHTEAFF. The chain joins TRBV9 to TRBJ1-1; the D is unclear. V lost 0 bases to trimming and J lost 3 bases, with 9 bases between them. CDR3 length: 14 amino acids. Per germline, CDR1 SGDLS and CDR2 YYNGEE.

V is TRBV30 and J is TRBJ1-2, with unresolved D. V was pared by 3 bases and J by 5 bases, with 19 bases between. Germline V CDR1 and CDR2: GTSNPN, SVGIG (reference sequence). This CDR3 contains 15 residues. CDR3 sequence: CAWSLQTPVGYGYTF. The CDR3 DNA is TGTGCCTGGAGCCTTCAGACTCCGGTCGGTTATGGCTACACCTTC.

For the CDR3, the DNA is TGTGCCAGCAGCTCACAGCCGGGACTAGCGGGAGTCAATGAGCAGTTCTTC. It codes for CASSSQPGLAGVNEQFF. The J gene is TRBJ2-1, the V gene TRBV7-2; 14 positions agree with TRBD2. After removal of 4 bases from V and 6 bases from J, the junction contained 8 bases not matched to a gene. CDR1 is SGHTA, CDR2 FQGNSA, per germline. The CDR3 extends over 17 amino acids.

The chain has TRBV28 and TRBJ1-3; D is undetermined. V was pared by 2 bases and J by 1 base, with 6 bases between. Germline-derived CDR1 and CDR2 are MDHEN and SYDVKM. The CDR3 spans 14 residues. The CDR3 nucleotides read TGTGCCAGCAGTTTAGAAACTTCTGGAAACACCATATATTTT. Its translation is CASSLETSGNTIYF.

The chain uses TRBV2 and TRBJ2-5; 7 nucleotides align to TRBD2. The CDR3 loop spans 15 amino acids. V shed 4 bases and J 2 bases; nucleotides not matched to a gene: 7. CDR1 is SNHLY, CDR2 FYNNEI, per germline. The CDR3 sequence is CASSGSGARQETQYF. Written as DNA, the CDR3 is TGTGCCAGCAGTGGCAGCGGGGCCAGACAAGAGACCCAGTACTTC.

This chain links TRBV5-4 with TRBJ2-1, with TRBD2 matching 10 bases. V lost 6 bases, J lost 8 bases, and 5 bases stayed unmatched. The CDR3 has 13 residues. Germline-derived CDR1 and CDR2 are SGHNT and YYREEE (reference sequence). DNA for the CDR3: TGTGCCAGCACCCAAGGGACTAGCGATGAGCAGTTCTTC. It yields the protein CASTQGTSDEQFF.

This clone was seen repeatedly, ten times or more. The same CDR3 arises from other DNA sequences in this sample as well. The J gene is TRBJ2-4, the V gene TRBV30; possibly TRBD1 or TRBD2 for D (5 bases each). The CDR3 has 13 amino acids. The germline gives CDR1 GTSNPN, CDR2 SVGIG (reference sequence). Trimming stripped 0 bases from V and 6 bases from J, with 9 bases between. CDR3 loop: CAWSVRGGNIQYF. The DNA for the CDR3 is TGTGCCTGGAGTGTACGTGGGGGAAACATTCAGTACTTC.

This clone was observed many times. The V call is TRBV7-2, the J call TRBJ2-7, with 9 bases aligning to TRBD2. Germline CDR1 and CDR2: SGHTA and FQGNSA. V trimming: 1 base; J trimming: 0 bases; junction bases outside the gene matches: 10. This CDR3 region has 18 residues. DNA of the CDR3: TGTGCCAGCAGCTTAGGGCCCAGCGGGAGGACCAACTCCTACGAGCAGTACTTC. Its translation is CASSLGPSGRTNSYEQYF.

V is TRBV2 and J is TRBJ2-7; 10 bases align to TRBD1. Germline V gives CDR1 SNHLY, CDR2 FYNNEI. V gave up 8 bases and J gave up 5 bases; unmatched junction bases: 9. CDR3 size: 14 residues. The CDR3 spells CASLGQGSGHEQYF. Here the CDR3 DNA reads TGTGCCAGCTTGGGACAGGGGTCCGGCCACGAGCAGTACTTC.

With regard to this clone: This sample includes further DNA sequences coding for the same CDR3. The chain carries TRBV6-1 and TRBJ2-7; D gene unclear. The CDR3 covers 11 residues. V shed 3 bases and J shed 2 bases, with 2 bases lying between them. Germline CDR1 is MNHNS and CDR2 is SASEGT. CDR3 residues: CASSEPYEQYF. CDR3 nucleotide sequence: TGTGCCAGCAGTGAGCCCTACGAGCAGTACTTC.

This chain connects TRBV4-2 to TRBJ2-1; 12 nucleotides align to TRBD2. Trimming at V came to 2 bases and at J to 8 bases, leaving 7 bases not matched to a gene. The CDR3 runs to 16 residues. The V gene's germline CDR1 is LGHNA and CDR2 YNFKEQ. CDR3 in DNA: TGTGCCAGCAGCCAACAACGACTAGCGGGAGCCGATGAGCAGTTCTTC. Residues: CASSQQRLAGADEQFF.

The gene calls are TRBV14 and TRBJ2-2; D unclear. The germline CDR1 and CDR2 sequences are SGHDN and FVKESK. V lost 0 bases and J lost 4, with 6 bases in between. The CDR3 length is 14 residues. DNA of the CDR3: TGTGCCAGCAGCCAAGATTGGTTCACCGGGGAGCTGTTTTTT. Its translation is CASSQDWFTGELFF.

The CDR3 region has the DNA TGTGCCTGGAGTAACGGAGGAACGAACACCATATATTTT. This codes for CAWSNGGTNTIYF. V gene TRBV30 combines with J gene TRBJ1-3; no firm D call. The V and J ends lost 2 bases and 7 bases respectively, with 12 bases between them. Germline V gives CDR1 GTSNPN, CDR2 SVGIG (reference sequence). CDR3 size: 13 residues.

The rearrangement joins TRBV7-6 to TRBJ1-5; TRBD1 agrees at 8 bases. This CDR3 has 16 residues. V dropped 3 bases and J dropped 4; count of bases not matched to a gene: 8. The germline V gene has CDR1 SGHVS and CDR2 FNYEAQ. The CDR3 spells CASSLDRGQDNQPQHF. As DNA, the CDR3 is TGTGCCAGCAGCTTGGACCGGGGACAGGATAATCAGCCCCAGCATTTT.

This clone was counted a single time. The V call is TRBV4-2, the J call TRBJ2-5; 7 nucleotides match TRBD1. J lost 5 bases, V lost 0 bases, and 6 bases had no gene match. Germline CDR1 LGHNA, CDR2 YNFKEQ. The CDR3 is made up of 15 amino acids. This CDR3 is CASSQDSGGSETQYF. CDR3 DNA sequence: TGTGCCAGCAGCCAAGATTCAGGGGGTTCGGAGACCCAGTACTTC.

With regard to this clone: This clone may be a read error of a much larger clone one base away. The chain couples TRBV27 to TRBJ2-2; D is perhaps TRBD1 or TRBD2 (5 bases each). V lost 5 bases and J 7 bases, leaving 11 bases between the germline ends. Germline CDR1 and CDR2: MNHEY and SMNVEV (reference sequence). CDR3 length equals 13 residues. Here the CDR3 DNA reads TGTGCCAGCAGTCCCGCAGGGAGCGGGGAGCTGTTTTTT. Translated, it gives CASSPAGSGELFF.

This chain joins TRBV11-3 and TRBJ2-1; 14 positions match TRBD2. With 3 bases clipped from V and 8 bases from J, the junction kept 3 bases outside the gene matches. Germline CDR1 is SGHNT and CDR2 is YENEEA. CDR3 length: 15 residues. As DNA, the CDR3 is TGTGCCAGCAGCTTCGGGACTAGCGGGAGACATGAGCAGTTCTTC. Protein sequence: CASSFGTSGRHEQFF.